These 6 T cell receptor beta chains were all obtained from the same sample, sequenced in a study of OX40 agonist ivuxolimab in advanced cancers. The method behind the library was the immunoSEQ multiplex PCR assay. Entries here come from immuneACCESS through TCRdb and include only in-frame sequences with V and J called. Some clones fail to appear in such tables; in the studies checked, an unresolved V gene covers under half of the shortfall, and the cause of the remainder is unknown. The table for this sample lists over 60,000 clones; around 87% of them were counted only once. 2% to 2.5% of the sample belongs to the ten largest clones. Sequenced here: CD4+ or CD8+ T cells sorted from blood, sampled in a trial of the OX40 agonist ivuxolimab. Every receptor here comes from an adult with an advanced solid tumor such as melanoma, head and neck, liver or kidney cancer.

The chain has TRBV9 and TRBJ2-1; 15 nucleotides line up with TRBD2. CDR1 SGDLS and CDR2 YYNGEE come from the germline V gene. V shed 0 bases and J 6 bases; nucleotides not matched to a gene: 7. The CDR3 is 18 residues long. CDR3 loop: CASSVAVGTSGRFNEQFF. The CDR3 coding sequence is TGTGCCAGCAGCGTAGCTGTAGGGACTAGCGGGAGGTTCAATGAGCAGTTCTTC.

The CDR3 bases are TGTGCCAGCAGCGCCGGGACAGTCAACACCGGGGAGCTGTTTTTT. Translating it yields CASSAGTVNTGELFF. The chain employs TRBV9 and TRBJ2-2; TRBD1 aligns across 7 bases. The CDR3 length is 15 residues. V was clipped by 3 bases and J by 2 bases; unmatched bases: 4. Germline CDR1 reads SGDLS; CDR2 reads YYNGEE. The complete variable domain, with remaining parts taken from reference TRBV9 and TRBJ2-2, reads DSGVTQTPKHLITATGQRVTLRCSPRSGDLSVYWYQQSLDQGLQFLIQYYNGEERAKGNILERFSAQQFPDLHSELNLSSLELGDSALYFCASSAGTVNTGELFFGEGSRLTVL.

The J gene is TRBJ2-2, the V gene TRBV5-4; a weak D match, TRBD1 (5 bases). Looked up from germline, CDR1 is SGHNT and CDR2 is YYREEE (reference sequence). Trimming shortened V by 3 bases and J by 1 base, and 13 bases separated the two germline ends. The CDR3 runs to 16 residues. The CDR3 is CASSSPLTVNTGELFF. The CDR3 nucleotides read TGTGCCAGCAGCTCCCCCCTGACAGTGAACACCGGGGAGCTGTTTTTT.

V usage is TRBV7-2 and J usage is TRBJ1-6; TRBD1 agrees at 7 bases. The CDR3 is 15 amino acids. Germline V CDR1 and CDR2: SGHTA, FQGNSA. V gave up 5 bases and J gave up 7 bases; unmatched junction bases: 8. CDR3 amino acids: CASSTLQGKNSPLHF. CDR3 in DNA: TGTGCCAGCAGCACCCTACAGGGGAAAAATTCACCCCTCCACTTT.

The table lists this clone with a few counts. The rearrangement links TRBV19 to TRBJ1-2, with D possibly being TRBD1 (5 bases). The germline V gene encodes CDR1 LNHDA and CDR2 SQIVND (reference sequence). The V end lost 7 bases, the J end lost 6 bases, and 12 bases lay between the germline ends. CDR3 length: 12 residues. The DNA of the CDR3 is TGTGCCAGTACAGGGACTGATAATGGCTACACCTTC. The encoded protein is CASTGTDNGYTF.

The rearrangement uses TRBV19 and TRBJ2-3, with 9 bases fitting TRBD2. Germline CDR1 and CDR2: LNHDA and SQIVND (reference sequence). This CDR3 has 15 amino acids. Losses at the gene ends were 4 bases for V and 0 bases for J; bases not matched to a gene: 2. CDR3 nucleotide sequence: TGTGCCAGTAGTACGACTAGCGGTAGCACAGATACGCAGTATTTT. Protein product: CASSTTSGSTDTQYF.